The rows below give T cell receptor beta chains drawn from one sample of a study of blood T cell repertoires in COVID-19. Clones were sequenced by immunoSEQ multiplex PCR, and TCRdb holds only the in-frame ones, with some missing. This table holds some 200,000 clones, 85% to 90% found once. Sequencing was performed on peripheral blood. The source is a woman aged 45 to 65 with acute or convalescent COVID-19. CDR3s include the opening cysteine and the closing phenylalanine or tryptophan. The D gene is left open where the match is weak. A clone size is listed for some rows: how often the clone was seen (once, few, many), or a class if it is expanded.

V,D,J,size,CDR3,DNA
TRBV14,.,TRBJ1-4,.,CASSQYQGREKLFF,TGTGCCAGCAGCCAGTATCAGGGTCGGGAAAAACTGTTTTTT
TRBV19,TRBD1,TRBJ1-5,few,CASSIGQGGNQPQHF,TGTGCCAGTAGTATAGGACAGGGTGGCAATCAGCCCCAGCATTTT
TRBV3-1/TRBV3-2,.,TRBJ1-2,.,CASSQAGISYGYTF,TGTGCCAGCAGCCAAGCAGGGATCAGCTATGGCTACACCTTC
TRBV5-6,.,TRBJ1-5,.,CASSLGALGGYNQPQHF,TGTGCCAGCAGCTTGGGGGCGTTGGGAGGGTACAATCAGCCCCAGCATTTT
TRBV7-9,.,TRBJ1-3,once,CASSLGAWYGGSSGNTIYF,TGTGCCAGCAGCTTAGGAGCCTGGTACGGGGGGAGCTCTGGAAACACCATATATTTT
TRBV5-1,.,TRBJ1-2,.,CASSLFQSNYGYTF,TGCGCCAGCAGCTTGTTTCAGTCGAACTATGGCTACACCTTC
TRBV27,TRBD1,TRBJ2-1,.,CASSIRTGGNEQFF,TGTGCCAGCAGTATAAGGACAGGGGGGAATGAGCAGTTCTTC
TRBV7-2,.,TRBJ1-4,.,CASSLRQAATNEKLFF,TGTGCCAGCAGCTTAAGGCAGGCTGCAACTAATGAAAAACTGTTTTTT
TRBV5-6,.,TRBJ2-1,.,CASSLSREQFF,TGTGCCAGCAGCTTGAGTCGGGAGCAGTTCTTC
TRBV5-1,TRBD1,TRBJ1-1,.,CASRPTGGTEAFF,TGCGCCAGCAGACCTACAGGGGGCACTGAAGCTTTCTTT
TRBV6-5,TRBD2,TRBJ2-3,.,CASSYPERGSQYF,TGTGCCAGCAGTTACCCCGAGCGGGGATCGCAGTATTTT
TRBV4-1,TRBD1,TRBJ1-4,once,CASSQEDRPEKLFF,TGCGCCAGCAGCCAAGAGGACAGGCCGGAAAAACTGTTTTTT
TRBV28,TRBD1,TRBJ2-5,.,CASSLGTGGAFYSQETQYF,TGTGCCAGCAGTTTGGGGACAGGGGGCGCTTTTTACTCCCAAGAGACCCAGTACTTC
TRBV3-1/TRBV3-2,.,TRBJ2-5,.,CASSLQGVQETQYF,TGTGCCAGCAGCCTCCAAGGGGTCCAAGAGACCCAGTACTTC
TRBV27,.,TRBJ1-2,.,CASSLSSGGLGNYGYTF,TGTGCCAGCAGTTTATCCTCCGGGGGGCTTGGGAACTATGGCTACACCTTC
TRBV5-5,TRBD2,TRBJ2-3,.,CASSLAPGLAADTQYF,TGTGCCAGCAGCTTGGCCCCGGGTCTAGCGGCAGATACGCAGTATTTT
TRBV4-1,TRBD2,TRBJ2-3,few,CASSQDGPSVSGGEDTQYF,TGCGCCAGCAGCCAAGATGGGCCCTCGGTTAGCGGGGGTGAGGATACGCAGTATTTT
TRBV20-1,.,TRBJ2-7,few,CSASDRNEQYF,TGCAGTGCCTCCGACAGGAACGAGCAGTACTTC
TRBV9,TRBD2,TRBJ2-1,.,CASSVELAGDNEQFF,TGTGCCAGCAGCGTAGAGCTAGCGGGAGACAATGAGCAGTTCTTC
TRBV6-6,.,TRBJ1-6,.,CASQGGTNSPLHF,TGTGCCAGCCAGGGCGGGACCAATTCACCCCTCCACTTT
TRBV5-1,.,TRBJ2-4,.,CASSSGSTTKNIQYF,TGCGCCAGCAGCTCCGGGTCTACTACCAAAAACATTCAGTACTTC
TRBV5-8,.,TRBJ1-5,.,CASSLGSQPQHF,TGTGCCAGCAGCTTGGGCAGTCAGCCCCAGCATTTT
TRBV5-5,.,TRBJ1-2,.,CASSQTGTASGYGYTF,TGTGCCAGCAGCCAAACAGGGACCGCCTCGGGCTATGGCTACACCTTC
TRBV7-2,.,TRBJ2-7,once,CASSPFTLSGQYF,TGTGCCAGCAGCCCCTTTACCCTCTCGGGGCAGTACTTC
TRBV6-5,.,TRBJ2-7,.,CASSYGSLYEQYF,TGTGCCAGCAGTTACGGGAGCCTCTACGAGCAGTACTTC
TRBV30,.,TRBJ2-1,.,CAWSVGGPIIEQFF,TGTGCCTGGAGTGTGGGGGGGCCAATCATTGAGCAGTTCTTC
TRBV6-5,TRBD1,TRBJ1-2,.,CASSRQGANYGYTF,TGTGCCAGCAGTAGACAGGGGGCGAACTATGGCTACACCTTC
TRBV29-1,.,TRBJ1-5,.,CSVEAAGPNQPQHF,TGCAGCGTTGAAGCGGCGGGACCCAATCAGCCCCAGCATTTT
TRBV18,TRBD1,TRBJ1-1,.,CASSQGQGAASEAFF,TGTGCCAGCTCACAGGGACAGGGGGCCGCTTCTGAAGCTTTCTTT
TRBV7-2,.,TRBJ2-3,.,CASSLGGGVMADTQYF,TGTGCCAGCAGCCTTGGAGGGGGCGTAATGGCAGATACGCAGTATTTT
TRBV7-8,TRBD1,TRBJ2-7,.,CASSLTQGVEQYF,TGTGCCAGCAGCTTAACACAGGGGGTCGAGCAGTACTTC
TRBV4-3,.,TRBJ2-7,.,CASSQDVVAAYEQYF,TGCGCCAGCAGCCAAGATGTAGTAGCGGCCTACGAGCAGTACTTC
TRBV30,.,TRBJ1-1,.,CAWSILEQGNTEAFF,TGTGCCTGGAGTATATTGGAACAGGGAAACACTGAAGCTTTCTTT
TRBV6-2/TRBV6-3,.,TRBJ2-7,.,CASSYPDEQYF,TGTGCCAGCAGTTACCCCGACGAGCAGTACTTC
TRBV2,.,TRBJ1-1,.,CASNPRLTNTEAFF,TGTGCCAGCAACCCCCGATTAACAAACACTGAAGCTTTCTTT
TRBV6-5,.,TRBJ2-3,.,CASSYSGGTQYF,TGTGCCAGCAGTTACTCCGGAGGCACGCAGTATTTT
TRBV2,TRBD1,TRBJ1-6,.,CASTGTEGPLHF,TGTGCCAGCACTGGGACAGAGGGGCCCCTCCACTTT
TRBV11-3,.,TRBJ2-2,few,CASGRNTGELFF,TGTGCCAGTGGGAGAAACACCGGGGAGCTGTTTTTT
TRBV10-3,.,TRBJ1-5,once,CAISPGGNQPQHF,TGTGCCATCAGTCCGGGGGGCAATCAGCCCCAGCATTTT
TRBV19,.,TRBJ1-3,.,CASKTVYSGNTIYF,TGTGCCAGCAAGACAGTCTACTCTGGAAACACCATATATTTT
TRBV19,.,TRBJ2-1,few,CASSIGLSPGNEQFF,TGTGCCAGTAGTATAGGTCTGTCGCCGGGCAATGAGCAGTTCTTC
TRBV24-1,TRBD2,TRBJ2-1,.,CATSDLSGGGSEQFF,TGTGCCACCAGTGATTTGAGCGGGGGAGGATCCGAGCAGTTCTTC
TRBV6-5,.,TRBJ1-5,.,CASQQEYSNQPQHF,TGTGCCAGCCAACAGGAATATAGCAATCAGCCCCAGCATTTT
TRBV6-2/TRBV6-3,TRBD1,TRBJ2-1,.,CASSLRDSGINEQFF,TGTGCCAGCAGTCTCCGGGACAGTGGGATTAATGAGCAGTTCTTC
TRBV19,TRBD1,TRBJ1-4,.,CASSIEDRGNEKLFF,TGTGCCAGTAGTATAGAGGACAGGGGTAATGAAAAACTGTTTTTT